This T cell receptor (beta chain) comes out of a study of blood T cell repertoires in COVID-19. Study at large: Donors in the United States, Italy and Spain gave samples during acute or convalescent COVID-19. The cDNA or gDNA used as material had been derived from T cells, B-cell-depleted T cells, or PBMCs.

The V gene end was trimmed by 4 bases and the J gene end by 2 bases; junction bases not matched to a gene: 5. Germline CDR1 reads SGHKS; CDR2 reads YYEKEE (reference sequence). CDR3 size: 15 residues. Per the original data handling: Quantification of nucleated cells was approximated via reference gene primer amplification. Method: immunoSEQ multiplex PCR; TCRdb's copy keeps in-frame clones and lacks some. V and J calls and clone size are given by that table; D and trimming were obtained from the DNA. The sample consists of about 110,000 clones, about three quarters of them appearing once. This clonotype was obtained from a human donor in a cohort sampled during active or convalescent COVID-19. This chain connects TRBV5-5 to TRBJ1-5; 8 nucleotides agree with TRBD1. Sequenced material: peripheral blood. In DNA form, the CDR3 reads TGTGCCAGCAGCGCTTTGGGACAGGGCAATCAGCCCCAGCATTTT. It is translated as CASSALGQGNQPQHF.